The 12 T cell receptor beta chains below all came from one sample that was sequenced in a study of naive and memory T cell subsets. Both TRBC1 and TRBC2 were covered by a beta constant-region primer of two equimolar oligonucleotides. Nested alpha and beta constant-region primers with the SP2 primer drove four PCR rounds on ligated cDNA. Using its own MiXCR run on the UMI-ligation and nested PCR reads, TCRdb lists one record per CDR3 protein. The table has more than 100,000 distinct CDR3 sequences, 30% to 45% seen once. Specimen: central memory CD4+ T cells from blood. These receptors were obtained from a human donor in good health.

V gene TRBV18 combines with J gene TRBJ2-1; 7 positions match TRBD1. CDR1 and CDR2 (germline): KGHSH, LQKENI. This CDR3 has 18 residues. V shed 0 bases and J 6 bases; nucleotides not matched to a gene: 14. The CDR3 DNA sequence: TGTGCCAGCTCACCACCGACTCCTCAGACAGGGTTAATCAATGAGCAGTTCTTC. Protein: CASSPPTPQTGLINEQFF.

The chain links TRBV3-1 to TRBJ2-7, with D uncertain. Trimming removed 2 bases at V and 2 bases at J, with 4 bases between. This CDR3 region has 12 residues. CDR1 is LGHDT and CDR2 is YNNKEL in the germline V gene (reference sequence). The CDR3 nucleotides are TGTGCCAGCAGCCAATGGCCCTACGAGCAGTACTTC. It translates to CASSQWPYEQYF.

This clonotype was detected a few times. The chain carries TRBV6-5 and TRBJ1-3; possibly TRBD1 for D (5 bases). Trimming took 6 bases from V and 2 from J, leaving 5 bases between them. The CDR3 spans 12 residues. Germline-derived CDR1 and CDR2 are MNHEY and SVGAGI. CDR3 amino acids: CASRGPGNTIYF. For the CDR3, the DNA is TGTGCCAGCAGGGGGCCTGGAAACACCATATATTTT.

The rearrangement joins TRBV2 to TRBJ2-3, with 7 bases fitting TRBD1. The CDR3 covers 17 residues. Trimming took 4 bases from V and 0 from J; bases not matched to a gene: 10. Germline V gives CDR1 SNHLY, CDR2 FYNNEI. CDR3 in amino acids: CASSVPYRGPSTDTQYF. The DNA for the CDR3 is TGTGCCAGCAGTGTCCCTTACAGGGGCCCTAGCACAGATACGCAGTATTTT. Combining the CDR3 with reference TRBV2 and TRBJ2-3 gives the whole variable domain EPEVTQTPSHQVTQMGQEVILRCVPISNHLYFYWYRQILGQKVEFLVSFYNNEISEKSEIFDDQFSVERPDGSNFTLKIRSTKLEDSAMYFCASSVPYRGPSTDTQYFGPGTRLTVL.

The V call is TRBV7-9, the J call TRBJ2-1; D is possibly TRBD2 (6 bases). The V gene lost 2 bases and the J gene lost 4 bases, with 12 bases spanning the gap. CDR1 and CDR2 (germline): SEHNR, FQNEAQ (reference sequence). This CDR3 comprises 15 residues. The CDR3 DNA follows: TGTGCCAGCAGCTTATGGCTAGCGCGATACAATGAGCAGTTCTTC. It specifies CASSLWLARYNEQFF.

This clonotype was observed a handful of times. DNA for the CDR3: TGTGCCAGCACCGTGTCAGCGAACACCGGGGAGCTGTTTTTT. Residues: CASTVSANTGELFF. The chain links TRBV6-4 to TRBJ2-2; D remains ambiguous. The germline V gene encodes CDR1 MRHNA and CDR2 SNTAGT. The CDR3 loop spans 14 amino acids. Trimming removed 7 bases from V and 0 bases from J, with 9 bases in between.

This clonotype was counted only a few times. The chain links TRBV6-2 or TRBV6-3 to TRBJ2-7, with 7 bases fitting TRBD1. This CDR3 is built from 15 residues. With V trimmed by 6 bases and J by 3 bases, 11 bases remained unmatched. CDR1 is MNHEY and CDR2 is SVGEGT in the germline V gene. CDR3 in DNA: TGTGCCAGCAGATCACCGGGACAGTATTTCTACGAGCAGTACTTC. It translates to CASRSPGQYFYEQYF.

The chain carries TRBV6-2 or TRBV6-3 and TRBJ2-3; D unclear. The CDR3 covers 15 residues. Germline V gene data show CDR1 as MNHEY and CDR2 as SVGEGT. Trimming stripped 5 bases from V and 0 bases from J, with 12 bases between. In nucleotides, the CDR3 is TGTGCCAGCAGTCCCTGGACCCATAGCACAGATACGCAGTATTTT. This sequence encodes CASSPWTHSTDTQYF.

The chain uses TRBV30 and TRBJ2-1, with D perhaps matching TRBD1 or TRBD2 (7 bases each). Germline lookup yields CDR1 GTSNPN and CDR2 SVGIG (reference sequence). Between the trimmed V and J ends, which lost 3 bases and 8 bases, there was a span of 14 bases. The CDR3 consists of 13 residues. The CDR3 spells CAWRGTAGHEQFF. Written as DNA, the CDR3 is TGTGCCTGGAGAGGGACAGCGGGACATGAGCAGTTCTTC.

In this sample, this clonotype turned up many times. The rearrangement uses TRBV20-1 and TRBJ1-5, with D uncertain. CDR3 length: 15 residues. Germline loops: CDR1 DFQATT, CDR2 SNEGSKA (reference sequence). V lost 3 bases and J lost 1, with 13 bases in between. CDR3 nucleotide sequence: TGCAGTGCTAGCCGACCGGTGGGGAGCAATCAGCCCCAGCATTTT. This translates into CSASRPVGSNQPQHF.

This clonotype was seen more than once but under ten times. The chain recombines TRBV30 with TRBJ2-5, with D uncertain. The CDR3 runs 11 residues. V dropped 3 bases and J dropped 7 bases, with 9 bases sitting between them. The germline gives CDR1 GTSNPN, CDR2 SVGIG (reference sequence). CDR3 loop: CAWRPERTQYF. CDR3 in DNA: TGTGCCTGGAGACCAGAGAGGACCCAGTACTTC.

This clonotype has a handful of counts. The chain couples TRBV5-1 to TRBJ2-5, with 9 positions matching TRBD2. V trimming: 7 bases; J trimming: 1 base; junction bases outside the gene matches: 2. CDR3 length equals 13 residues. Germline assignment: CDR1 SGHRS and CDR2 YFSETQ. The CDR3 nucleotides are TGCGCCAGCCAGCGGGAGGTCCAAGAGACCCAGTACTTC. Residues: CASQREVQETQYF.